This entry lists 26 T cell receptor beta chains sequenced from one sample in a study of blood T cell dynamics during melanoma immunotherapy. Only in-frame clones appear in the TCRdb table, and some are missing; sequencing was by immunoSEQ multiplex PCR. The sample consists of 7,500 to 9,500 clones, more than 75% of them appearing once. The sample's time point: week 3, after first cycle of checkpoint inhibitor. The material was blood, obtained from a patient treated with checkpoint blockade. The receptors come from a human donor with melanoma.

The chain is built from TRBV7-9 and TRBJ1-2; no clear D gene. Between the trimmed V and J ends, which lost 6 bases and 1 base, there was a span of 9 bases. Germline CDR1 and CDR2: SEHNR and FQNEAQ (reference sequence). The CDR3 is made up of 13 amino acids. CDR3 sequence reads: CASSTGLNYGYTF. CDR3 DNA sequence: TGTGCCAGCAGTACGGGTCTTAACTATGGCTACACCTTC.

The gene calls are TRBV6-1 and TRBJ2-1; D may be TRBD2 (6 bases). The V end was cut by 6 bases, the J end by 0 bases, with 12 bases between. CDR3 size: 15 residues. Germline values: CDR1 MNHNS, CDR2 SASEGT. CDR3 coding DNA: TGTGCCAGCAGCGCCGTAGCGGACTCCTACAATGAGCAGTTCTTC. Translated, it gives CASSAVADSYNEQFF.

As DNA, the CDR3 is TGTGCCAGCGGGAGTCTAGGCGCTGAAGCTTTCTTT. Translation gives CASGSLGAEAFF. The chain couples TRBV2 to TRBJ1-1, with D unresolved. Germline V CDR1 and CDR2: SNHLY, FYNNEI. CDR3 length: 12 residues. V lost 8 bases and J 6 bases, leaving 13 bases between the germline ends.

The rearrangement joins TRBV6-6 to TRBJ1-2; D remains unclear. V was clipped by 4 bases and J by 7 bases, with 19 bases between them. The CDR3 runs to 15 residues. Germline loops: CDR1 MNHNY, CDR2 SVGAGI (reference sequence). In DNA form, the CDR3 reads TGTGCCAGCAGTTTCTTAGTGGGCTTAGAGAGTGGCTACACCTTC. It encodes CASSFLVGLESGYTF.

The V call is TRBV15, the J call TRBJ1-5; no clear D. The V gene lost 5 bases and the J gene lost 5 bases, with 10 bases spanning the gap. The CDR3 loop spans 13 amino acids. CDR1 and CDR2 (germline): LNHNV, YYDKDF (reference sequence). CDR3 loop: CATSFSEDQPQHF. CDR3 coding DNA: TGTGCCACCAGCTTCAGTGAGGATCAGCCCCAGCATTTT.

The chain recombines TRBV5-4 with TRBJ2-3, with TRBD2 matching 7 bases. The CDR3 spans 14 residues. V lost 1 base to trimming and J lost 1 base; unmatched junction nucleotides: 0. Germline loops: CDR1 SGHNT, CDR2 YYREEE (reference sequence). The CDR3 is CASSLREGTDTQYF. For the CDR3, the DNA is TGTGCCAGCAGCTTGCGGGAGGGCACAGATACGCAGTATTTT.

The chain is built from TRBV6-6 and TRBJ2-7; D is unclear. The CDR3 runs to 14 residues. Trimming stripped 5 bases from V and 0 bases from J, with 11 bases between. From germline, CDR1 is MNHNY and CDR2 SVGAGI (reference sequence). The CDR3 region has the DNA TGTGCCAGCAGTCGTCGGGTAAGCTCCTACGAGCAGTACTTC. Residues: CASSRRVSSYEQYF.

The CDR3 DNA reads TGTGCCAGCAGGCCAACCTCGTCGGTGTATGGCTACACCTTC. Translated: CASRPTSSVYGYTF. This chain links TRBV2 with TRBJ1-2; D not certain. Germline lookup yields CDR1 SNHLY and CDR2 FYNNEI. CDR3 length: 14 amino acids. V was trimmed by 6 bases and J by 5 bases, leaving 16 bases between them.

As regards this clone: The same CDR3 can be traced to other DNA sequences in this sample. The rearrangement links TRBV2 to TRBJ1-2; 7 bases map to TRBD1. The CDR3 spans 16 residues. Germline CDR1 SNHLY, CDR2 FYNNEI. The ends lost 3 bases at V and 8 bases at J; junction bases unmatched: 15. CDR3 region: CASSDSRGGVLWGYTF. CDR3 DNA: TGTGCCAGCAGTGATTCCAGGGGGGGTGTGCTATGGGGCTACACCTTC.

The rearrangement joins TRBV18 to TRBJ2-5; 10 bases line up with TRBD2. The CDR3 is 17 amino acids. Germline assignment: CDR1 KGHSH and CDR2 LQKENI. Trimming cost V 2 bases and J 4 bases; bases outside gene matches: 10. The CDR3 DNA follows: TGTGCCAGCTCACCAGGATGGCTAGCGGGAGAGGGAGAGACCCAGTACTTC. This gives the protein CASSPGWLAGEGETQYF.

The V gene is TRBV18, the J gene TRBJ2-7; D is ambiguous. The germline gives CDR1 KGHSH, CDR2 LQKENI. With 5 bases removed from V and 1 base from J, the gap between germline ends came to 18 bases. The CDR3 consists of 16 residues. The CDR3 DNA is TGTGCCAGCTCAACCCGCCAAGCAAAGGATTCCTACGAGCAGTACGTC. It specifies CASSTRQAKDSYEQYV.

The chain is built from TRBV6-5 and TRBJ1-3; D might be TRBD1 (5 bases). V was trimmed by 2 bases and J by 4 bases, leaving 12 bases between them. In germline, CDR1 is MNHEY, CDR2 SVGAGI. The length of the CDR3 is 15 residues. The chain's CDR3 is CASSYAGTPGNTIYF. The DNA for the CDR3 is TGTGCCAGCAGTTACGCAGGGACGCCAGGAAACACCATATATTTT.

The chain employs TRBV18 and TRBJ1-1; D possibly corresponds to TRBD1 (5 bases). Germline CDR1 KGHSH, CDR2 LQKENI. The CDR3 totals 16 residues. Trimming cost V 2 bases and J 1 base, with 14 bases left between them. DNA for the CDR3: TGTGCCAGCTCACCATGGCAGGGAGGAGGGAACACTGAAGCTTTCTTT. This encodes CASSPWQGGGNTEAFF.

The rearrangement joins TRBV6-1 to TRBJ1-1; 8 bases match TRBD1. In germline, CDR1 is MNHNS, CDR2 SASEGT. With 11 bases clipped from V and 4 bases from J, the junction kept 15 bases outside the gene matches. This CDR3 has 15 residues. DNA of the CDR3: TGTGCCTCGAAGGGGGCAGGGGGCAAGAGCACTGAAGCTTTCTTT. Translated, it gives CASKGAGGKSTEAFF.

The V gene is TRBV27, the J gene TRBJ1-6, with TRBD1 identical over 7 bases. The CDR3 is made up of 14 amino acids. Looked up from germline, CDR1 is MNHEY and CDR2 is SMNVEV (reference sequence). With V trimmed by 2 bases and J by 6 bases, 1 base remained unmatched. CDR3 amino acids: CASSLGTVNSPLHF. In DNA form, the CDR3 reads TGTGCCAGCAGTTTAGGGACAGTTAATTCACCCCTCCACTTT.

This clone turned up a few times. The chain carries TRBV2 and TRBJ1-5; TRBD1 is a possible D gene (6 bases). CDR1 SNHLY and CDR2 FYNNEI come from the germline V gene. Trimming removed 3 bases from V and 6 bases from J, with 9 bases in between. This CDR3 spans 13 amino acids. The CDR3 is CASSDRGSQPQHF. CDR3 nucleotides: TGTGCCAGCAGTGACAGGGGAAGTCAGCCCCAGCATTTT.

The J gene is TRBJ2-6, the V gene TRBV5-1; 9 bases are a match to TRBD1. Unmatched junction bases numbered 15, after V lost 2 bases and J lost 0 bases. This CDR3 comprises 21 residues. Per germline, CDR1 SGHRS and CDR2 YFSETQ. The CDR3 DNA reads as TGCGCCAGCAGCTTTCAGCCCCTCGGGACAGGGTACAGCTCTGGGGCCAACGTCCTGACTTTC. It specifies CASSFQPLGTGYSSGANVLTF.

This clone is a singleton in its sample. The chain recombines TRBV2 with TRBJ1-1, with TRBD1 matching over 9 bases. V was clipped by 1 base and J by 5 bases; unmatched bases: 8. CDR3 length: 16 amino acids. The germline V gene encodes CDR1 SNHLY and CDR2 FYNNEI. Here the CDR3 DNA reads TGTGCCAGCAGTGAAGGTCAGTACAGGGGGCGGACTGAAGCTTTCTTT. Its protein is CASSEGQYRGRTEAFF. The variable domain in full, completed from reference TRBV2 and TRBJ1-1, reads EPEVTQTPSHQVTQMGQEVILRCVPISNHLYFYWYRQILGQKVEFLVSFYNNEISEKSEIFDDQFSVERPDGSNFTLKIRSTKLEDSAMYFCASSEGQYRGRTEAFFGQGTRLTVV.

The chain joins TRBV7-8 to TRBJ2-7; D perhaps matches TRBD2 (6 bases). Germline V lookup: CDR1 SGHVS, CDR2 FQNEAQ. V lost 2 bases to trimming and J lost 5 bases, with 10 bases between them. The CDR3 consists of 13 residues. The CDR3: CASSLIPSDEQYV. CDR3 DNA: TGTGCCAGCAGCTTAATCCCTAGCGACGAGCAGTACGTC.

The CDR3 DNA is TGTGCCAGCTTAGGTTCACCCCTCCACTTT. This translates into CASLGSPLHF. This rearrangement joins TRBV6-4 to TRBJ1-6, with D hard to call. This CDR3 is 10 amino acids long. Germline V gene sequence: CDR1 MRHNA, CDR2 SNTAGT. The V end was cut by 8 bases, the J end by 9 bases, with 5 bases between.

This clone was counted once. The chain is built from TRBV9 and TRBJ2-7, with 11 bases aligning to TRBD2. V lost 0 bases to trimming and J lost 0 bases; unmatched junction nucleotides: 11. The germline gives CDR1 SGDLS, CDR2 YYNGEE. This CDR3 has 19 residues. CDR3 DNA: TGTGCCAGCAGCGTAGGAAGGGTAGCGGGAGGGGGAAGCTCCTACGAGCAGTACGTC. Protein sequence: CASSVGRVAGGGSSYEQYV.

This chain links TRBV11-2 with TRBJ2-1; the D is unclear. The CDR3 spans 12 residues. Trimming pared 1 base from V and 10 bases from J, leaving 8 bases between. Germline lookup yields CDR1 SGHAT and CDR2 FQNNGV. Here the CDR3 reads CASSLGLGEQFF. The DNA of the CDR3 is TGTGCCAGCAGCTTAGGCTTGGGGGAGCAGTTCTTC. Based on the CDR3 plus reference TRBV11-2 and TRBJ2-1, the full variable domain is EAGVAQSPRYKIIEKRQSVAFWCNPISGHATLYWYQQILGQGPKLLIQFQNNGVVDDSQLPKDRFSAERLKGVDSTLKIQPAKLEDSAVYLCASSLGLGEQFFGPGTRLTVL.

The chain combines TRBV2 with TRBJ1-5; D unresolved. From germline, CDR1 is SNHLY and CDR2 FYNNEI. The V end lost 5 bases, the J end lost 0 bases, and 8 bases lay between the germline ends. The CDR3 spans 14 residues. CDR3 DNA: TGTGCCAGCAGTCAAGTGAATAGCAATCAGCCCCAGCATTTT. Translated, it gives CASSQVNSNQPQHF. Supplemented by reference TRBV2 and TRBJ1-5, the full variable domain reads EPEVTQTPSHQVTQMGQEVILRCVPISNHLYFYWYRQILGQKVEFLVSFYNNEISEKSEIFDDQFSVERPDGSNFTLKIRSTKLEDSAMYFCASSQVNSNQPQHFGDGTRLSIL.

The chain is built from TRBV7-6 and TRBJ1-3; D not certain. The V gene lost 1 base and the J gene lost 0 bases, with 7 bases spanning the gap. This CDR3 has 15 residues. Germline loops: CDR1 SGHVS, CDR2 FNYEAQ. CDR3 protein: CASSLDASSGNTIYF. The CDR3 DNA reads as TGTGCCAGCAGCTTAGACGCGAGCTCTGGAAACACCATATATTTT. The whole variable domain, remainder taken from reference TRBV7-6 and TRBJ1-3, is GAGVSQSPRYKVTKRGQDVALRCDPISGHVSLYWYRQALGQGPEFLTYFNYEAQQDKSGLPNDRFSAERPEGSISTLTIQRTEQRDSAMYRCASSLDASSGNTIYFGEGSWLTVV.

The V call is TRBV18, the J call TRBJ2-7; 9 nucleotides line up with TRBD1. The length of the CDR3 is 16 residues. V shed 3 bases and J 5 bases; nucleotides not matched to a gene: 11. Germline loops: CDR1 KGHSH, CDR2 LQKENI. CDR3: CASSPFAGTGWDEQYF. CDR3 nucleotide sequence: TGTGCCAGCTCACCTTTCGCCGGGACAGGGTGGGACGAGCAGTACTTC.

Only one count was recorded for this clone. V usage is TRBV10-2 and J usage is TRBJ2-7, with D hard to call. The V and J ends lost 4 bases and 0 bases respectively, with 10 bases between them. Germline V gene sequence: CDR1 WSHSY, CDR2 SAAADI. The CDR3 loop spans 14 amino acids. The CDR3 DNA is TGCGCCAGCAGTGTTGGGTTCGGCTCCTACGAGCAGTACGTC. This translates into CASSVGFGSYEQYV.